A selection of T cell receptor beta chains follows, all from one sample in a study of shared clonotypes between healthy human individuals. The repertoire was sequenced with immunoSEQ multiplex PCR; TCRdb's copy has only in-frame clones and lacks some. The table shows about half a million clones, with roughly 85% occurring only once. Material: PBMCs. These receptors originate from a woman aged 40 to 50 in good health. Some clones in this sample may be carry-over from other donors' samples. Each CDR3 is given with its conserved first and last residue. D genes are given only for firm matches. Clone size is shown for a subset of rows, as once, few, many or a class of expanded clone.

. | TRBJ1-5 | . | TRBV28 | CAEGVMNQPQHF | TGTGCTGAGGGGGTTATGAATCAGCCCCAGCATTTT
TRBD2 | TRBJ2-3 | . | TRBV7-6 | CASSQRNSGSADTQYF | TGTGCCAGCAGCCAACGGAATAGCGGGAGTGCAGATACGCAGTATTTT
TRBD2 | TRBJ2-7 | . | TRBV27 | CASSFLGLAGAGEQYF | TGTGCCAGCAGTTTCCTGGGACTAGCGGGAGCAGGTGAGCAGTACTTC
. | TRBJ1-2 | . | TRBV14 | CASSQAAGWGYTF | TGTGCCAGCAGCCAAGCAGCAGGGTGGGGCTACACCTTC
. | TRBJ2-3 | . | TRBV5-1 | CASSLDAEADTQYF | TGCGCCAGCAGCTTGGACGCGGAGGCAGATACGCAGTATTTT
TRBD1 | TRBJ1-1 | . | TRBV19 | CASSIGQGAIGAEAFF | TGTGCCAGTAGTATTGGACAGGGGGCGATAGGGGCTGAAGCTTTCTTT
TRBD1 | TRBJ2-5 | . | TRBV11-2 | CASSPRQGKQETQYF | TGTGCCAGCAGCCCTCGACAGGGAAAACAAGAGACCCAGTACTTC
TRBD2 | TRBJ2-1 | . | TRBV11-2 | CASSLGRAGGPINEQFF | TGTGCCAGCAGCTTAGGCCGGGCGGGAGGGCCAATCAATGAGCAGTTCTTC
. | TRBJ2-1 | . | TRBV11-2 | CASSRINEQFF | TGTGCCAGCAGCCGGATAAATGAGCAGTTCTTC
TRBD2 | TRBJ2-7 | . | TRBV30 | CAWSYGLAGLGEQYF | TGTGCCTGGAGTTACGGACTAGCGGGACTTGGGGAGCAGTACTTC
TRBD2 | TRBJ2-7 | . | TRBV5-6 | CASSIQREVPYEQYF | TGTGCCAGCAGCATACAGCGGGAGGTCCCCTACGAGCAGTACTTC
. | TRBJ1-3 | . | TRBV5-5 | CASSLKYTIYF | TGTGCCAGCAGCTTGAAGTACACCATATATTTT
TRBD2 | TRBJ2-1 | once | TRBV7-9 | CASSLALGGQGQFF | TGTGCCAGCAGCTTAGCCTTGGGAGGGCAGGGGCAGTTCTTC
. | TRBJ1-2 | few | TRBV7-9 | CASSVRDISDYGYTF | TGTGCCAGCAGCGTCCGGGACATCTCTGACTATGGCTACACCTTC
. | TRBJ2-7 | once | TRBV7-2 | CASAPDSGPGFHEQYF | TGTGCCAGCGCCCCCGATAGCGGTCCGGGGTTCCACGAGCAGTACTTC
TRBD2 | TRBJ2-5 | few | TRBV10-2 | CASSETSGRAVETQYF | TGCGCCAGCAGTGAGACTAGCGGGAGGGCCGTTGAGACCCAGTACTTC
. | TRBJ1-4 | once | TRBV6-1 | CASSEGQATNEKLFF | TGTGCCAGCAGTGAAGGACAGGCAACTAATGAAAAACTGTTTTTT
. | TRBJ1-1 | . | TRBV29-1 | CSVDPTTEAFF | TGCAGCGTTGACCCAACGACTGAAGCTTTCTTT
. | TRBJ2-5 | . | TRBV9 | CASSADWPKPETQYF | TGTGCCAGCAGCGCCGACTGGCCCAAGCCAGAGACCCAGTACTTC
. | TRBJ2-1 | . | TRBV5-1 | CASSREPDSSYNEQFF | TGCGCCAGCAGCCGGGAGCCGGACTCCTCCTACAATGAGCAGTTCTTC
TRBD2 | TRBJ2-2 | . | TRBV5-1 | CASSPRTSGNTGELFF | TGCGCCAGCAGCCCGCGGACTAGCGGAAACACCGGGGAGCTGTTTTTT
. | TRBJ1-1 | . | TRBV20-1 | CSAWGRTEAFF | TGCAGTGCCTGGGGTCGGACTGAAGCTTTCTTT
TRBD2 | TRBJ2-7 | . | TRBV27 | CASSPGTSGYEQYF | TGTGCCAGCAGTCCCGGGACTAGCGGTTACGAGCAGTACTTC
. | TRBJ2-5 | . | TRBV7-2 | CASRTTGSSGETQYF | TGTGCCAGCAGGACCACAGGGTCCTCCGGGGAGACCCAGTACTTC
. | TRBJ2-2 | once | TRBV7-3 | CASKTASNTGELFF | TGTGCCAGTAAGACGGCCTCGAACACCGGGGAGCTGTTTTTT
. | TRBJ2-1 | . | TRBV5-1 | CASSSRRTPIDYNEQFF | TGCGCCAGCAGCTCTCGAAGGACTCCAATAGACTACAATGAGCAGTTCTTC
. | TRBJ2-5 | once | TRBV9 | CASSDLRAGQETQYF | TGTGCCAGCAGCGATTTGAGAGCGGGCCAAGAGACCCAGTACTTC
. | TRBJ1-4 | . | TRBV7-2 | CASSLDRVEKLFF | TGTGCCAGCAGCTTAGATCGGGTTGAAAAACTGTTTTTT
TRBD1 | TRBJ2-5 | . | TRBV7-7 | CASSMTGQETQYF | TGTGCTAGCAGCATGACAGGGCAAGAGACCCAGTACTTC
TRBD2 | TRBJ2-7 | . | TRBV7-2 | CASSYSAGGSDEQYF | TGTGCCAGCAGTTACTCTGCGGGAGGTTCGGACGAGCAGTACTTC
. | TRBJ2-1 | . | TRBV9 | CASSGAGAYEQFF | TGTGCCAGCAGCGGCGCGGGGGCTTATGAGCAGTTCTTC
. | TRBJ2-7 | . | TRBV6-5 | CASRTTVASSYEQYF | TGTGCCAGCAGGACGACAGTTGCCAGCTCCTACGAGCAGTACTTC
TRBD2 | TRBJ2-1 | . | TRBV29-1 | CSVGLAVYNEQFF | TGCAGCGTGGGACTAGCGGTCTACAATGAGCAGTTCTTC
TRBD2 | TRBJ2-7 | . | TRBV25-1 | CASRLAGGNEQYF | TGTGCCAGCAGGCTAGCGGGAGGGAACGAGCAGTACTTC
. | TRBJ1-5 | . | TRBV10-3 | CAISAASNQPQHF | TGTGCCATCAGCGCAGCTAGCAATCAGCCCCAGCATTTT
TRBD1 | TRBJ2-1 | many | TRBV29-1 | CSANRQGASYNEQFF | TGCAGCGCAAACCGACAGGGGGCCTCCTACAATGAGCAGTTCTTC
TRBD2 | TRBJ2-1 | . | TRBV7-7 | CASSRRLSGSNEQFF | TGTGCTAGCAGTCGGCGGCTTAGCGGGAGTAATGAGCAGTTCTTC
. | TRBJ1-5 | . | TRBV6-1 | CASSEGGQINQPQHF | TGTGCCAGCAGTGAAGGTGGGCAGATCAATCAGCCCCAGCATTTT
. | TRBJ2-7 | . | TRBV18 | CASSGTEAYEQYF | TGTGCCAGCTCAGGGACGGAAGCCTACGAGCAGTACTTC
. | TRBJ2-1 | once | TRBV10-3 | CAISERGTEGSYGEQFF | TGTGCCATCAGTGAGCGGGGGACAGAGGGTTCCTACGGTGAGCAGTTCTTC
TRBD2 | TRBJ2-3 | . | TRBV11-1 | CASSFSGSIADTQYF | TGTGCCAGCAGCTTTAGCGGGAGTATCGCAGATACGCAGTATTTT
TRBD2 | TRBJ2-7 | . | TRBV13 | CASSLGLAGGYEQYF | TGTGCCAGCAGCTTAGGACTAGCGGGAGGTTACGAGCAGTACTTC
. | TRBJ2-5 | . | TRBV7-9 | CASSFGTPYQETQYF | TGTGCCAGCAGCTTCGGGACCCCGTACCAAGAGACCCAGTACTTC
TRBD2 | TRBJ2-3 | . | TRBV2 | CASGLAGAEDTQYF | TGTGCCAGCGGACTAGCGGGAGCGGAAGATACGCAGTATTTT
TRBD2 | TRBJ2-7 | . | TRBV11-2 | CASSPGKGGAGGPSYEQYF | TGTGCCAGCAGCCCGGGTAAAGGAGGGGCGGGAGGCCCCTCCTACGAGCAGTACTTC
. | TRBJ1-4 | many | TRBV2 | CASSMEQGAEKLFF | TGTGCCAGCAGCATGGAGCAGGGTGCGGAAAAACTGTTTTTT
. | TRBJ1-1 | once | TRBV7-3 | CASSLIGGDRTTEAFF | TGTGCCAGCAGCTTAATTGGGGGGGATAGGACCACTGAAGCTTTCTTT
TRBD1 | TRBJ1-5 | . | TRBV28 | CASRQSGGQGVGQPQHF | TGTGCCAGCAGGCAGTCCGGGGGACAGGGAGTCGGTCAGCCCCAGCATTTT
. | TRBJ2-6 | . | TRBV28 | CASSLPPGAGANVLTF | TGTGCCAGCAGTTTACCCCCTGGGGCTGGGGCCAACGTCCTGACTTTC